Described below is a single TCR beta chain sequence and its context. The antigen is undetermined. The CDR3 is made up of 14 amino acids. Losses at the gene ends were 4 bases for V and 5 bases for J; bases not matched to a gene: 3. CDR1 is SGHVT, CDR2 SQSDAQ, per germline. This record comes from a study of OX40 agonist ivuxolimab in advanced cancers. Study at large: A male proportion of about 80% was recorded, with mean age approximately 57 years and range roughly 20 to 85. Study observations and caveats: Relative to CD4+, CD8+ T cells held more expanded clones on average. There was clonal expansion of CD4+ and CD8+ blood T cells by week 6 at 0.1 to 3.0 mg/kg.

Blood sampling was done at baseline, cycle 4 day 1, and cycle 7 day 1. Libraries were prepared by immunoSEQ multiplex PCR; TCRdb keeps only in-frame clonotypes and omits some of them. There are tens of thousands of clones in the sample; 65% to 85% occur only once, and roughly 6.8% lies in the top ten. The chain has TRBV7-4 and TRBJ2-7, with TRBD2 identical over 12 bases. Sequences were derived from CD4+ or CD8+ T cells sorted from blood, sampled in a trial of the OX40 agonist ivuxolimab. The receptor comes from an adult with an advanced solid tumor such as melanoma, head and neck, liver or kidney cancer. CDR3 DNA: TGTGCCAGCAGCTCCTGGACTAGCGGGAACGAGCAGTACTTC. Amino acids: CASSSWTSGNEQYF.